This TCR beta chain was identified during a study of blood T cell repertoires in COVID-19. Study context: PBMCs, B-cell-depleted T cells, or T cells provided the cDNA or gDNA that made up the material.

As processed by the authors: Estimated nucleated cell counts came from reference gene primer amplification. This table comes from immunoSEQ multiplex PCR, and its TCRdb copy is limited to in-frame clones, with some not included. Clone size and the V and J calls come from that table; the DNA yielded D and trimming. The profile covers 15,000 to 20,000 clones, with approximately 78% appearing a single time and roughly 22% taken by the ten largest. This CDR3 spans 13 amino acids. The germline V gene encodes CDR1 MNHEY and CDR2 SVGAGI. Trimming removed 11 bases from V and 0 bases from J, with 13 bases in between.

This receptor was taken from a man between 60 and 75 years old with active or convalescent COVID-19. The sample comprised peripheral blood. The chain carries TRBV6-5 and TRBJ1-2; maybe TRBD1 (5 bases). For the CDR3, the DNA is TGTGCCGCGCACAGGAGCGCTAACTATGGCTACACCTTC. Translated: CAAHRSANYGYTF.